The rows below give T cell receptor beta chains drawn from one sample of a study of blood T cell repertoires in COVID-19. Some clones are missing from TCRdb's copy, which holds only in-frame ones; the method was immunoSEQ multiplex PCR. The sample contains roughly 130,000 clones, more than 90% of which appear only once. Material: peripheral blood. These receptors were obtained from a man in his 60s with COVID-19, enrolled during active disease. CDR3s include the opening cysteine and the closing phenylalanine or tryptophan. The order of the fields is V gene, D gene, J gene, clone size, CDR3 length, CDR3 DNA, CDR3 protein. D genes are given only for firm matches. A clone size is listed for some rows: how often the clone was seen (once, few, many), or a class if it is expanded.

>TRBV5-4|TRBD1|TRBJ2-1|.|19
TGTGCCAGCAGCGCGGGACAGGGGGCTAGGGGTGGAGGGTGGAATGAGCAGTTCTTC
CASSAGQGARGGGWNEQFF
>TRBV7-6|.|TRBJ1-3|.|14
TGTGCCAGCAGCTTAGGGGGGGCTGGAAACACCATATATTTT
CASSLGGAGNTIYF
>TRBV5-1|.|TRBJ2-7|.|18
TGCGCCAGCAGCTTGGCTAGTCGCGGGGGCGGGGGCTCCTACGAGCAGTACTTC
CASSLASRGGGGSYEQYF
>TRBV2|.|TRBJ2-6|.|13
TGTGCCAGCAGCGGCTCTGGGGCCAACGTCCTGACTTTC
CASSGSGANVLTF
>TRBV24-1|.|TRBJ1-2|.|12
TGTGCCACCCGGGACATTAACTATGGCTACACCTTC
CATRDINYGYTF
>TRBV6-2/TRBV6-3|.|TRBJ2-7|.|13
TGTGCCAGCAGTTACGACGGGGAATACGAGCAGTACTTC
CASSYDGEYEQYF
>TRBV18|.|TRBJ1-4|.|13
TGTGCCAGCTCACGTGGACTTAATGAAAAACTGTTTTTT
CASSRGLNEKLFF
>TRBV11-3|.|TRBJ1-1|.|12
TGTGCCAGCAGCTTATCAGGGTCTGAAGCTTTCTTT
CASSLSGSEAFF
>TRBV29-1|.|TRBJ1-2|.|12
TGCAGCGCCCTCGAACATGAGGATGGCTACACCTTC
CSALEHEDGYTF
>TRBV10-3|.|TRBJ2-3|once|13
TGTGCCATCAGTGGCGGGAGCACAGATACGCAGTATTTT
CAISGGSTDTQYF
>TRBV9|.|TRBJ2-1|.|14
TGTGCCAGCAGCGTAAGAGACAACTACAATGAGCAGTTCTTC
CASSVRDNYNEQFF
>TRBV5-1|TRBD1|TRBJ2-7|.|15
TGCGCCAGCAGCTTGATTCCGGGACAGGGGATCGAGCAGTACTTC
CASSLIPGQGIEQYF
>TRBV4-2|.|TRBJ1-4|.|15
TGTGCCAGCAGCAGAGCGGGGGGGCAGGATGAAAAACTGTTTTTT
CASSRAGGQDEKLFF
>TRBV15|TRBD1|TRBJ2-5|.|15
TGTGCCACCAGCAGAGGGCCGACAGGGTCGGAGACCCAGTACTTC
CATSRGPTGSETQYF
>TRBV29-1|TRBD1|TRBJ1-5|.|14
TGCAGCGTTTGGGACAGTTATAGCAATCAGCCCCAGCATTTT
CSVWDSYSNQPQHF
>TRBV11-2|.|TRBJ1-1|.|15
TGTGCCAGCAGCTTTTCACAGGGCGGAAGGACTGAAGCTTTCTTT
CASSFSQGGRTEAFF
>TRBV11-2|TRBD1|TRBJ2-1|.|15
TGTGCCAGCAGCCCGGGACAGGCAACCTACAATGAGCAGTTCTTC
CASSPGQATYNEQFF
>TRBV28|.|TRBJ2-1|.|12
TGTGCCAGCTCGGGACACTACAATGAGCAGTTCTTC
CASSGHYNEQFF
>TRBV21-1|.|TRBJ2-4|.|15
TGTGCCAGCAGCATGGGACAGGGGACCAAAAACATTCAGTACTTC
CASSMGQGTKNIQYF
>TRBV6-2/TRBV6-3|TRBD2|TRBJ2-7|once|14
TGTGCCAGCAGTCGAGGAGCGGGACTACGCGAGCAGTACTTC
CASSRGAGLREQYF
>TRBV6-5|TRBD1|TRBJ1-5|.|15
TGTGCCAGCAGGAGACAGGGCTTCGACAATCAGCCCCAGCATTTT
CASRRQGFDNQPQHF
>TRBV11-2|.|TRBJ1-5|once|15
TGTGCCAGCAGTCGGGGCGGGGTCGGGAATCAGCCCCAGCATTTT
CASSRGGVGNQPQHF
>TRBV24-1|.|TRBJ2-1|.|13
TGTGCCACCAGTGATTTTTGGGGGGATGAGCAGTTCTTC
CATSDFWGDEQFF
>TRBV6-1|TRBD1|TRBJ2-4|.|17
TGTGCCAGCAGTGGAAACCGGGACAGTCTAGGCAAAAACATTCAGTACTTC
CASSGNRDSLGKNIQYF
>TRBV14|TRBD2|TRBJ2-7|.|17
TGTGCCAGCAGCCAAGGCGGGAGACTTCCGACGGTCTACGAGCAGTACTTC
CASSQGGRLPTVYEQYF
>TRBV30|TRBD2|TRBJ2-3|.|17
TGTGCCTGGAGTGTCCCCAGGACTAGCCCTAACACAGATACGCAGTATTTT
CAWSVPRTSPNTDTQYF
>TRBV30|TRBD2|TRBJ2-7|.|14
TGTGCCTGGACCCGACTAGCGGGAGAGGACGAGCAGTACTTC
CAWTRLAGEDEQYF
>TRBV7-9|TRBD2|TRBJ2-7|.|14
TGTGCCAGCAGCCCGACTAGCGGGAGCGTCGAGCAGTACTTC
CASSPTSGSVEQYF
>TRBV2|.|TRBJ2-7|once|13
TGTGCCAGCAGGTCTTCAGTCTCCTACGAGCAGTACTTC
CASRSSVSYEQYF
>TRBV28|.|TRBJ2-1|.|14
TGTGCCAGCAGTTCCGGGAGCTCCTACAATGAGCAGTTCTTC
CASSSGSSYNEQFF
>TRBV12-3/TRBV12-4|TRBD1|TRBJ1-2|.|13
TGTGCCAGCAGGACAGGGACGAACTATGGCTACACCTTC
CASRTGTNYGYTF
>TRBV20-1|.|TRBJ2-1|.|11
TGCAGTGCTAGTTGGGAGAGTGAGCAGTTCTTC
CSASWESEQFF